This T cell receptor beta chain was sequenced for a study of beta chain features in type 1 diabetes (dated by TCRdb to the late 2010s). Notes on the research overall: Mean age, gender distribution, total cell number and subset yield did not differ between patients and healthy donors. A total of roughly 100 million sorted cells were examined across all samples, and the number of cells per subset was strongly correlated with RNA yield. The study compared the TCRB repertoires of sorted circulating CD4+ T cell subsets in recently diagnosed type 1 diabetes patients with those in matched healthy donors. Whereas all 30 or so donors provided naive and central memory subsets, regulatory and stem cell-like memory subsets were isolated from just 8 patients and roughly eight healthy donors.

From each donor, a single peripheral blood sample of around 120 mL on average was drawn into heparinised tubes. Naive, central memory, regulatory and stem cell-like memory CD4+ T cells were sorted on a BD FACSAria II using a panel including CD45RO, CCR7, CD25, CD127, CD95 and CD27. Every sorted population had a purity above 95%. Right away, PBMCs were isolated by Lymphoprep density gradient centrifugation and were stained directly, with no culture step. To minimize batch effects, samples were stained and sorted in pairs, one healthy donor with one patient per experiment. What the work shows at the level of the full study, not this receptor alone: Patients with type 1 diabetes made fewer insertions and deleted more nucleotides at VDJ recombination sites, implying thymic rearrangement abnormalities. Because cDNA was sequenced instead of genomic DNA, activated cells with high expression could be over-represented, although the groups did not differ in activation or CD3 levels. Type 1 diabetes patients showed a moderate but significant shortening of TCRB CDR3 length in all four CD4+ subsets. The naive, central memory and regulatory TCRB repertoires appeared to resemble one another more closely among patients than among healthy donors. Only small numbers of individuals were included in the HLA sub-analyses, which left unresolved whether HLA type had any influence on TCRB rearrangement. PCR might favor shorter templates, but patient and control samples were amplified and corrected together, so any skew would affect both groups equally.

The entire amount of isolated RNA was reverse transcribed using the High Capacity cDNA Reverse Transcription Kit, so the sequenced TCRB transcripts were expressed ones. Deep immunoSEQ sequencing was applied to naive, central memory and regulatory T cell samples, giving an average of around 3.8 million total reads per sample. Sorted cells were lysed in RLT buffer, and RNA was extracted using DNase-treated RNeasy Micro or Mini kits according to cell number. Each cell subset was processed separately to prevent cross-contamination, with patient and healthy donor samples processed together. The immunoSEQ multiplex PCR was used to amplify TCRB sequences from cDNA, yielding 87-bp fragments that span the CDR3 region. Sequencing of the amplicons was performed on the Illumina HiSeq platform. On the study's bioinformatics: PCR bias was corrected computationally using synthetic template baselines, and reads within Hamming distance 2 were collapsed, with unmergeable singletons discarded. Reads were aligned against IMGT to assign V, D and J genes, CDR3 length and insertions or deletions at six rearrangement sites. Clonotype counts were normalized to sorted cell number within each subset before computing true diversity and Gini coefficients with the tcR R package. The overlap coefficient, calculated on TCRB nucleotide sequences, was used to measure repertoire sharing. As a proxy for the pre-selection repertoire, out-of-frame TCRB sequences from naive cells were analyzed. The immuneACCESS repertoire file appears here via TCRdb, limited to in-frame rearrangements. These files lack a portion of the clones; in checked studies, under half of the deficit traces to unresolved V genes, and the cause of the others is not known. V and J calls and clone size are copied from that table; D and trimming were computed from the DNA. Counted in this sample were about 650,000 clones; 12% of them appeared once. The ten largest make up 0.095% to 0.15% of the sample.

This clone showed up just a few times. The clone's antigen remains unknown. Base qualities were left out, and no much larger clone turns up one base away. The CDR3, from cysteine to phenylalanine, totals 15 residues. Kept here is only the CDR3 DNA, which spans 45 bases and is read in frame from base 1. The germline V gene gives CDR1 as LGHNA and CDR2 as YSLEER. Unmatched junction bases come to 6, with V trimmed by 0 bases and J by 9 bases. The rearranged chain carries TRBV4-3 and TRBJ2-1; 9 junctional bases match TRBD1. The origin of this receptor is a young man with type 1 diabetes. The material sequenced was naive CD4+ T cells from blood. Taken with the paper, the label for cell subset or site translates to: true naive CD4+ T cells. The sequenced DNA is TGCGCCAGCAGCCAAGAACCCGGGACAGGGTTTGAGCAGTTCTTC. Translated, this gives CASSQEPGTGFEQFF.